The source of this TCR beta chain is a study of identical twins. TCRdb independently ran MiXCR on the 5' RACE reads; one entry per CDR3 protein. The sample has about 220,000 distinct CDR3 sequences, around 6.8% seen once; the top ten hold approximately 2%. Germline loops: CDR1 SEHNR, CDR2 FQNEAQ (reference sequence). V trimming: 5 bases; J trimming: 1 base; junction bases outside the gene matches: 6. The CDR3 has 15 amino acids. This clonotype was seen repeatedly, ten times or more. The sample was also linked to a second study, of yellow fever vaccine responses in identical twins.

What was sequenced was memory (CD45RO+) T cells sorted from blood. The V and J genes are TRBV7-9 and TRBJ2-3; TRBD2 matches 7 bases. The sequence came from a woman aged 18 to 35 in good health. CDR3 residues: CASSRSGIRTDTQYF. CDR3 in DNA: TGTGCCAGCAGCCGGAGCGGGATTCGCACAGATACGCAGTATTTT.